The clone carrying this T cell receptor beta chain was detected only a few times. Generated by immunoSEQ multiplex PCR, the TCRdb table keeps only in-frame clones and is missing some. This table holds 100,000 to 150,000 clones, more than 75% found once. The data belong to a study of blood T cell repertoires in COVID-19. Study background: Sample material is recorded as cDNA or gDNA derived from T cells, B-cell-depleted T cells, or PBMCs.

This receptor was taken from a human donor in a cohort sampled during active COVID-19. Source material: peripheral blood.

The CDR3 region is CASTFLSGNSPLHF. CDR3 nucleotide sequence: TGTGCCAGCACTTTCCTGTCGGGTAATTCACCCCTCCACTTT. The V and J genes are TRBV2 and TRBJ1-6; D not certain. The CDR3 extends over 14 amino acids. The V end lost 7 bases, the J end lost 6 bases, and 13 bases lay between the germline ends. CDR1 is SNHLY and CDR2 is FYNNEI in the germline V gene.